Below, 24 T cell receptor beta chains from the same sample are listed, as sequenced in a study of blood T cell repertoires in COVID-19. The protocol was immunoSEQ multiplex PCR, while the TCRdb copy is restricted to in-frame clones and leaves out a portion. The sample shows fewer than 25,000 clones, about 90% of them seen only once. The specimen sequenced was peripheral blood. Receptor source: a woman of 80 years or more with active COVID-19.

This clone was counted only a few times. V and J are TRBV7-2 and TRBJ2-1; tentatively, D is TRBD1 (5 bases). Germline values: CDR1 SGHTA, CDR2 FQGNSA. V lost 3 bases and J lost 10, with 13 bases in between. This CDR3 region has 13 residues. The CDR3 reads CASSLSQGSEQFF. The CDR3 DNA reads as TGTGCCAGCAGCTTGTCGCAGGGAAGCGAGCAGTTCTTC.

The CDR3 loop reads CASSPRTGGNEQYF. Here the CDR3 DNA reads TGTGCCAGCTCACCCCGGACAGGGGGGAACGAGCAGTACTTC. The genes are TRBV18 and TRBJ2-7; 10 nucleotides match TRBD1. The CDR3 consists of 14 residues. The ends lost 3 bases at V and 5 bases at J; junction bases unmatched: 4. Germline V CDR1 and CDR2: KGHSH, LQKENI.

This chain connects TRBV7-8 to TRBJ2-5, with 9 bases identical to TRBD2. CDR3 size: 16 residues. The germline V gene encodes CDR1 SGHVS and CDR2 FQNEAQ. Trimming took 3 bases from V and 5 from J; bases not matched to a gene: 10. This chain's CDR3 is CASSLEIAGAGETQYF. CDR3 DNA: TGTGCCAGCAGCTTGGAAATAGCGGGGGCGGGGGAGACCCAGTACTTC.

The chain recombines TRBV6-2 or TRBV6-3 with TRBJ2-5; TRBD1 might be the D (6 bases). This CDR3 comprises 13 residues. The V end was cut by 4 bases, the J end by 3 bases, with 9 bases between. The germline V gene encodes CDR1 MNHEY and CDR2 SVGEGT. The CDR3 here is CASSFTGKETQYF. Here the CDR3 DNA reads TGTGCCAGCAGTTTCACAGGGAAAGAGACCCAGTACTTC.

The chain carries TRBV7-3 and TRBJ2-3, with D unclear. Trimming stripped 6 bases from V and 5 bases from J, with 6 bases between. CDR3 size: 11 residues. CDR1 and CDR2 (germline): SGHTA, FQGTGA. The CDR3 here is CASRSGDTQYF. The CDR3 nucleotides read TGTGCCAGCAGGTCCGGAGATACGCAGTATTTT.

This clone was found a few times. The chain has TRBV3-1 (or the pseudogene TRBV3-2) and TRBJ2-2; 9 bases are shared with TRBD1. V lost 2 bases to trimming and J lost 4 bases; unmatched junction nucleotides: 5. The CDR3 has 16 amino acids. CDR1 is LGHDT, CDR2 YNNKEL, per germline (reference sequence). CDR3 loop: CASSQRTGVGTGELFF. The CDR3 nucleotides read TGTGCCAGCAGCCAACGGACAGGGGTCGGCACCGGGGAGCTGTTTTTT.

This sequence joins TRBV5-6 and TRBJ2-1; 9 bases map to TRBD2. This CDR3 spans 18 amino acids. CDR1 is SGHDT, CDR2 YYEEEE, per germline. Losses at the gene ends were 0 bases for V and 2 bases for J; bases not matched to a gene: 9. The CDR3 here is CASSLVGAGGITYNEQFF. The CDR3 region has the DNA TGTGCCAGCAGCTTGGTTGGCGCGGGGGGGATTACCTACAATGAGCAGTTCTTC. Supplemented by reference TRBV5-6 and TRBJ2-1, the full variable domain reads DAGVTQSPTHLIKTRGQQVTLRCSPKSGHDTVSWYQQALGQGPQFIFQYYEEEERQRGNFPDRFSGHQFPNYSSELNVNALLLGDSALYLCASSLVGAGGITYNEQFFGPGTRLTVL.

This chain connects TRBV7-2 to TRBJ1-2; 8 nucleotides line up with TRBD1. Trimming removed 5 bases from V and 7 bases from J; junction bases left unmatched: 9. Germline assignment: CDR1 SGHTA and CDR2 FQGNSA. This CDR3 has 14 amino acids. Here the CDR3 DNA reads TGTGCCAGCAGCCCAGGACAGGGTCGGGTTGGCTACACCTTC. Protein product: CASSPGQGRVGYTF.

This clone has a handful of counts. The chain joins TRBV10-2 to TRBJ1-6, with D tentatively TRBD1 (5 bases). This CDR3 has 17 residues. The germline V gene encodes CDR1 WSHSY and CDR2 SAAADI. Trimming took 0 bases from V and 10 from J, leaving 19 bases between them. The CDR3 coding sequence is TGCGCCAGCAGTGAGTCGAATTTTTTGGGGCCAGGATCACCCCTCCACTTT. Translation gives CASSESNFLGPGSPLHF.

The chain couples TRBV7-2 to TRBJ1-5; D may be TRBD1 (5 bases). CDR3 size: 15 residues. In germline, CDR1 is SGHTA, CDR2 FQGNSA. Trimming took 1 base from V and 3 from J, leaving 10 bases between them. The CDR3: CASSLGGGVNQPQHF. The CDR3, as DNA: TGTGCCAGCAGCTTAGGGGGAGGGGTCAATCAGCCCCAGCATTTT.

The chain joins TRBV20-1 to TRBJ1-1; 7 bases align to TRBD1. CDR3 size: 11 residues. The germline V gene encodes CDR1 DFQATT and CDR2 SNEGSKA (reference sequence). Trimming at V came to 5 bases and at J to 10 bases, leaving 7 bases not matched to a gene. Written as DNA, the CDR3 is TGCAGTGCTCAGGACAGGACGACAGCTTTCTTT. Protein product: CSAQDRTTAFF.

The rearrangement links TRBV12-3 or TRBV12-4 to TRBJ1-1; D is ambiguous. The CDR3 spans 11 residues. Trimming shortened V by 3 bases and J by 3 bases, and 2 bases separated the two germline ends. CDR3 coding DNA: TGTGCCAGCAGTTTCTACACTGAAGCTTTCTTT. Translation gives CASSFYTEAFF.

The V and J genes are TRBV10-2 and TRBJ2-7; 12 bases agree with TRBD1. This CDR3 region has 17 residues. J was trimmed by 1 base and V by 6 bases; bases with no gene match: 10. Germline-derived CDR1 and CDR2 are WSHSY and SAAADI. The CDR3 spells CASSGTGGPKFSYEQYF. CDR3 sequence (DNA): TGCGCCAGCAGCGGGACAGGGGGCCCTAAGTTTTCCTACGAGCAGTACTTC.

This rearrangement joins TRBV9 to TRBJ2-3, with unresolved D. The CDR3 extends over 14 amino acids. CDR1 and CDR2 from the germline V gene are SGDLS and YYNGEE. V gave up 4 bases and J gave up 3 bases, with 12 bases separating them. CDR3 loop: CASSPNPRTDTQYF. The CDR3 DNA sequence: TGTGCCAGCAGCCCAAACCCTAGAACAGATACGCAGTATTTT.

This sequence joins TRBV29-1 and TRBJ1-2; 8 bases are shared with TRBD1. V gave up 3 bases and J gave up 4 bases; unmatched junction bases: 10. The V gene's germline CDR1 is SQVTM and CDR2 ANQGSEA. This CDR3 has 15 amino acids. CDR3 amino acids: CSVELPGGNTYGYTF. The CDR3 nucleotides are TGCAGCGTTGAGCTACCAGGGGGCAACACCTATGGCTACACCTTC.

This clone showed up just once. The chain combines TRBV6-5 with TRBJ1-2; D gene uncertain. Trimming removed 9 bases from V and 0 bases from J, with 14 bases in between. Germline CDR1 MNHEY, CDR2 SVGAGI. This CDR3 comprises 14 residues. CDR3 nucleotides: TGTGCCAGTTCTCCAGGAGGACCTAACTATGGCTACACCTTC. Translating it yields CASSPGGPNYGYTF.

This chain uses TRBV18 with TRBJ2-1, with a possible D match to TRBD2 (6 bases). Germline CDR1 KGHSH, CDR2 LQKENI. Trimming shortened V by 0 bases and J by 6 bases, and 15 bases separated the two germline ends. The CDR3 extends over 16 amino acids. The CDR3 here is CASSPPGLHLGNEQFF. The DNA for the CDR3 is TGTGCCAGCTCACCACCGGGACTCCACCTGGGCAATGAGCAGTTCTTC.

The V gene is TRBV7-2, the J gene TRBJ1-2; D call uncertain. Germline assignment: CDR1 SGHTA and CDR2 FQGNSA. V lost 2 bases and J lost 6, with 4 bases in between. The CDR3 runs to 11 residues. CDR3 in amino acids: CASSLYDGYTF. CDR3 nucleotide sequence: TGTGCCAGCAGCTTATATGATGGCTACACCTTC.

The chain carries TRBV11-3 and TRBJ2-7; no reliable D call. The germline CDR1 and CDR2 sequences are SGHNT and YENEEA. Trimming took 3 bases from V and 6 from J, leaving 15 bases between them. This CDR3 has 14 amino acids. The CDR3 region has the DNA TGTGCCAGCAGCTTGAGTGAGCTCGGGTTCGAGCAGTACTTC. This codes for CASSLSELGFEQYF.

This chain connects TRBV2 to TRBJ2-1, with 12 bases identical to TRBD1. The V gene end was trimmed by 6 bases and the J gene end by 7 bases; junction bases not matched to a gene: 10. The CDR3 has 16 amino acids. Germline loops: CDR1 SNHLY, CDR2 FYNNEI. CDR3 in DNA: TGTGCCAGCAGCCTTACTAGGGACAGGGGGCGGAATGAGCAGTTCTTC. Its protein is CASSLTRDRGRNEQFF.

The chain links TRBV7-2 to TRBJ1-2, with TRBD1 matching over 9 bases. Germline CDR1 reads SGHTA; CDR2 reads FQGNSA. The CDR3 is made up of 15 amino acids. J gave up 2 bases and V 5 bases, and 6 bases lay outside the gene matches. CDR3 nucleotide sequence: TGTGCCAGCAGCCTGGGACAGGGCATCAACTATGGCTACACCTTC. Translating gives CASSLGQGINYGYTF.

The CDR3 loop is CASSLDSRGYEQYF. The CDR3 nucleotides are TGTGCCAGCAGCTTAGATTCCCGGGGGTACGAGCAGTACTTC. The chain joins TRBV7-2 to TRBJ2-7; D perhaps matches TRBD2 (6 bases). V lost 1 base, J lost 4 bases, and 11 bases lay in between. From germline, CDR1 is SGHTA and CDR2 FQGNSA. The CDR3 has 14 residues.

The CDR3 DNA reads TGCGCCAGCAGCTTGGGGACTAGAGACCCCGATACGCAGTATTTT. This gives the protein CASSLGTRDPDTQYF. The chain uses TRBV5-1 and TRBJ2-3, with TRBD2 matching over 7 bases. With V trimmed by 0 bases and J by 6 bases, 7 bases remained unmatched. The CDR3 contains 15 residues. Germline CDR1 is SGHRS and CDR2 is YFSETQ.

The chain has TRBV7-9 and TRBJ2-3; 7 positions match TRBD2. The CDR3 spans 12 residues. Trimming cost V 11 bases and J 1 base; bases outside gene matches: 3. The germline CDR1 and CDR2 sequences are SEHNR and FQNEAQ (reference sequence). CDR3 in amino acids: CAGEGRTDTQYF. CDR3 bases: TGTGCCGGGGAGGGCCGCACAGATACGCAGTATTTT.